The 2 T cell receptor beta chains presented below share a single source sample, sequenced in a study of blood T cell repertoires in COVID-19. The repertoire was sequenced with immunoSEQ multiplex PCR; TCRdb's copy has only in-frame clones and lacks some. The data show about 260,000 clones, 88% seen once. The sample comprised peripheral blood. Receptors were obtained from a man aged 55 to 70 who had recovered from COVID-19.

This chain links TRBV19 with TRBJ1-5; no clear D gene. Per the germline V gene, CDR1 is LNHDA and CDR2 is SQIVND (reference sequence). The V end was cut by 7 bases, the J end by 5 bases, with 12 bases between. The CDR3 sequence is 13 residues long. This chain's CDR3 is CASTDLWYQPQHF. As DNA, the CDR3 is TGTGCCAGTACTGACTTGTGGTATCAGCCCCAGCATTTT.

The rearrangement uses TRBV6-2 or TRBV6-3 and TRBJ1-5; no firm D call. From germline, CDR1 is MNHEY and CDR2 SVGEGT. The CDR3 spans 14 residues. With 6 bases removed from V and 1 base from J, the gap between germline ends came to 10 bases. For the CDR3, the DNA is TGTGCCAGCAGCCGGGCGGGGAGCAATCAGCCCCAGCATTTT. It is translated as CASSRAGSNQPQHF.